This T cell receptor beta chain came from a study of T cell repertoires in cytomegalovirus infection (dated by TCRdb to the late 2010s). With regard to the full study: The HLA type of each donor mattered for the analysis, because public TCR beta signatures pointed to carriage of CMV infection along with the matching HLA type. Study-wide conclusions, independent of this receptor: In the ex vivo response, HLA-C-restricted CMV-specific TCR beta clonotypes were dominant, and in two of eight donors the single most frequent clonotype came from this HLA-C-restricted group. Carriers of CMV infection plus the relevant HLA type were discriminated by the cumulative frequency of public TCR beta family members in the study cohort and in an independent roughly 340-donor cohort.

The CDR1 and CDR2 encoded by the germline V gene are MDHEN and SYDVKM. Including cysteine and phenylalanine, the CDR3 has 14 amino acids. The read is trimmed to its CDR3 DNA, 42 bases read in frame from base 1. Trimming accounts for 6 bases at V and 7 bases at J, while the number of junction bases matched to no gene is 9. At least ten counts were recorded for this clonotype. It lacks a known antigen. Per-base qualities were not stored, and no clone one base away is much larger. The sequencer listed for this sample is Illumina HiSeq 1500. TCRdb trimmed public reads at Q25 via fastp, called clones via MiXCR and kept in-frame beta chains. Merged by CDR3 protein, the rows form single entries marked with the most common genes and DNA. In this sample the table shows fewer than 550,000 distinct CDR3 sequences, around 27% of which occur a single time. The top ten hold roughly 13% of the sample.

Material: PBMCs. The rearranged segments are TRBV28 and TRBJ2-1; a stretch of 7 junction bases matches TRBD2. The origin of this receptor is a human donor in good health (CMV status not recorded). Some clones in this sample may be carry-over from other donors' samples. The encoded CDR3 is CASRIGGSDNEQFF. The nucleotide sequence reads TGTGCCAGCAGGATAGGCGGGAGTGATAATGAGCAGTTCTTC.